These 2 T cell receptor beta chains were sequenced from one sample in a study of blood T cell repertoires in COVID-19. Sequencing was performed with immunoSEQ multiplex PCR; in TCRdb, only in-frame clones are kept and a portion is missing. The table records about 120,000 clones, about four fifths of them present only once. The sample consisted of peripheral blood. The receptors derive from a man aged 25-40 years with COVID-19, enrolled during active disease.

The chain links TRBV19 to TRBJ1-1; no reliable D call. The CDR3 covers 14 residues. The V gene's germline CDR1 is LNHDA and CDR2 SQIVND (reference sequence). V was shortened by 3 bases and J by 1 base, with 9 bases between the two germline ends. The CDR3 DNA sequence: TGTGCCAGTAGTATGGGCAGCGGGAACACTGAAGCTTTCTTT. Its translation is CASSMGSGNTEAFF.

The chain recombines TRBV4-1 with TRBJ1-6; a possible D gene is TRBD1 (6 bases). V lost 4 bases and J 10 bases, leaving 17 bases between the germline ends. The CDR3 loop spans 15 amino acids. Germline V gene lookup returns CDR1 MGHRA and CDR2 YSYEKL. The CDR3 DNA reads TGCGCCAGCAGCCGACACAGGGATAGGGACTCACCCCTCCACTTT. Its protein product is CASSRHRDRDSPLHF.